This T cell receptor (beta chain) is from a study of T cell responses to AZD1222 COVID-19 vaccine. The assay was immunoSEQ multiplex PCR, and TCRdb's table has in-frame clones only and misses some. The sample includes around 88,000 clones, about 86% seen only once; the top ten take approximately 10%. J gave up 5 bases and V 4 bases, and 17 bases lay outside the gene matches. Germline CDR1 is SGDLS and CDR2 is YYNGEE. There are 18 residues in the CDR3. The chain combines TRBV9 with TRBJ2-7; 11 bases line up with TRBD2. The source of this sequence is an adult in good health. The specimen comprised peripheral blood, sampled on day 0 of MenACWY control vaccination. The CDR3 loop reads CASSSPRDSGGGLDEQYF. Written as DNA, the CDR3 is TGTGCCAGCAGCTCCCCACGTGATAGCGGGGGGGGTCTGGACGAGCAGTACTTC.